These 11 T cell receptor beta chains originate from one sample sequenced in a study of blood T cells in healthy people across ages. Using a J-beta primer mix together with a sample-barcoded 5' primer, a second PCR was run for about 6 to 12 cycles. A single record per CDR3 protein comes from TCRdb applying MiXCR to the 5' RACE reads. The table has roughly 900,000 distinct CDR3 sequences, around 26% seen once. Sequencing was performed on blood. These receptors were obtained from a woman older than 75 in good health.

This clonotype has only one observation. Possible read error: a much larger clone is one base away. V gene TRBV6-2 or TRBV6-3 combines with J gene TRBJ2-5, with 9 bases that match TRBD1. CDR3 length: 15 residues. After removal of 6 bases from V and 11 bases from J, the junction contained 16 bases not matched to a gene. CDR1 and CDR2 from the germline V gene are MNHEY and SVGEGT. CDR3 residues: CASRPRDRANNEQYF. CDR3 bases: TGTGCCAGCAGACCCCGGGACAGGGCAAACAATGAGCAGTACTTC.

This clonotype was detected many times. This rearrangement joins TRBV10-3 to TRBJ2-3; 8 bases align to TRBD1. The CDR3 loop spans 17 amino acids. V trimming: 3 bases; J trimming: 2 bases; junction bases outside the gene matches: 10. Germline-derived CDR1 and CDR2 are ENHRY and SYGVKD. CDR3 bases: TGTGCCATCAGTGAAGGTGGGGGACAGGCCTTCACAGATACGCAGTATTTT. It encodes CAISEGGGQAFTDTQYF.

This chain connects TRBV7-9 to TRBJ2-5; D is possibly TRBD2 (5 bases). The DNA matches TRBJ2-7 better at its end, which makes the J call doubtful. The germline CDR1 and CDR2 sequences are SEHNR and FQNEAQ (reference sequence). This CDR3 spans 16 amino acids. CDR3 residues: CASSSPVSGYAYEQYF. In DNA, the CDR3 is TGTGCCAGCAGCTCCCCCGTTTCGGGGTACGCCTACGAGCAGTACTTC.

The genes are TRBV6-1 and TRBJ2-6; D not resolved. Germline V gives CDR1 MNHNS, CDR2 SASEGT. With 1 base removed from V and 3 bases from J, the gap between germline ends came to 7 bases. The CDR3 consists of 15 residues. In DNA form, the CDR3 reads TGTGCCAGCAGTGAAGAGGGTAATGGGGCCAACGTCCTGACTTTC. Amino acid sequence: CASSEEGNGANVLTF.

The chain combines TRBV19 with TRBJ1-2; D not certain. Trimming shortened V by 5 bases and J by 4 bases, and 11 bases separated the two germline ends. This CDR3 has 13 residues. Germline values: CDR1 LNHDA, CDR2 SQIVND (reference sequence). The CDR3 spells CASSSQASYGYTF. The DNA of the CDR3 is TGTGCCAGTAGTTCCCAGGCCAGCTATGGCTACACCTTC.

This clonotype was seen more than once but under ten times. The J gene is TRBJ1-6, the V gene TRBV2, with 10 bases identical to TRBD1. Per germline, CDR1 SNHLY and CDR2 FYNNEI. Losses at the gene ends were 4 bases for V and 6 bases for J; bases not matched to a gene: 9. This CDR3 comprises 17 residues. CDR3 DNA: TGTGCCAGCAGTGCCTTGTGGACAGGGGGACTTAATTCACCCCTCCACTTT. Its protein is CASSALWTGGLNSPLHF.

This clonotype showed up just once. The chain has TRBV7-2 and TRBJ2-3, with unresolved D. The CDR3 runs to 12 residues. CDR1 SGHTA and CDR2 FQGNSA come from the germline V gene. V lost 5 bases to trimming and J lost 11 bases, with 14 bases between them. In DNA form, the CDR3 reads TGTGCCAGCAGCCCGCAAATGTTTGGGCAGTATTTT. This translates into CASSPQMFGQYF.

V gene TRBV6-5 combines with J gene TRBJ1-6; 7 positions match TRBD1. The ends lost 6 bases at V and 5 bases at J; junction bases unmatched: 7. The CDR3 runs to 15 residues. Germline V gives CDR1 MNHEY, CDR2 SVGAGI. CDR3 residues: CASRRQGGDNSPLHF. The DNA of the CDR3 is TGTGCCAGCAGAAGACAGGGAGGCGATAATTCACCCCTCCACTTT.

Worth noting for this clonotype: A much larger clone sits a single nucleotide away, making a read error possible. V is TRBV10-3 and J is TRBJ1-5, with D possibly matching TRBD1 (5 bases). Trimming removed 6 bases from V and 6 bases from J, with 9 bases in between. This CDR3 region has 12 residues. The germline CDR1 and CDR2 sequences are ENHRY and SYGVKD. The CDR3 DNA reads TGTGCCATCAGGGGGCCCGGTCAGCCCCAGCATTTT. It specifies CAIRGPGQPQHF.

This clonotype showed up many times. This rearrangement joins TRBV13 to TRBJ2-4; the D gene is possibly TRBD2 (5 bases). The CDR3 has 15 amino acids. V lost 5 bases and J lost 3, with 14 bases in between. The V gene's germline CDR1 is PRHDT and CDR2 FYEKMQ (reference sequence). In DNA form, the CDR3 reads TGTGCCAGCAGCCCAAACGAGGGTGGCAAAAACATTCAGTACTTC. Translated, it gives CASSPNEGGKNIQYF.

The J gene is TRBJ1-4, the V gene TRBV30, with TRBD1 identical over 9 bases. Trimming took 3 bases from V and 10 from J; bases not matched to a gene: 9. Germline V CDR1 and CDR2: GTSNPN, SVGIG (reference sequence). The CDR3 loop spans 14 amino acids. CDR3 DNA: TGTGCCTGGAGCAGGGACAGGGAGGTTGGAAAACTGTTTTTT. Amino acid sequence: CAWSRDREVGKLFF.